This entry lists 29 T cell receptor beta chains sequenced from one sample in a study of cytomegalovirus exposure and HLA in healthy donors. PCR amplification relied on 60 Vbeta primers (plus 13 Jbeta primers). Assay used: immunoSEQ multiplex PCR; TCRdb lists only in-frame clones, some missing. The sample holds around 120,000 clones, about 80% seen once. Source material: PBMCs. These receptors came from a female donor in good health and CMV-seropositive.

The chain joins TRBV28 to TRBJ2-1; D remains ambiguous. The CDR3 totals 12 residues. V lost 5 bases, J lost 4 bases, and 6 bases lay in between. CDR1 is MDHEN and CDR2 is SYDVKM in the germline V gene. The CDR3 sequence is CASSILYNEQFF. As DNA, the CDR3 is TGTGCCAGCAGTATATTATACAATGAGCAGTTCTTC.

CDR3 sequence: CASSGPPGGVEQETQYF. Written as DNA, the CDR3 is TGTGCCAGCAGTGGACCGCCGGGGGGTGTGGAACAAGAGACCCAGTACTTC. This chain uses TRBV2 with TRBJ2-5, with TRBD2 identical over 7 bases. Germline loops: CDR1 SNHLY, CDR2 FYNNEI. The CDR3 runs to 17 residues. J was trimmed by 2 bases and V by 4 bases; bases with no gene match: 13. Full variable domain (rest looked up from reference TRBV2 and TRBJ2-5): EPEVTQTPSHQVTQMGQEVILRCVPISNHLYFYWYRQILGQKVEFLVSFYNNEISEKSEIFDDQFSVERPDGSNFTLKIRSTKLEDSAMYFCASSGPPGGVEQETQYFGPGTRLLVL.

This chain uses TRBV5-5 with TRBJ2-5; D perhaps matches TRBD2 (7 bases). This CDR3 has 16 amino acids. Germline V lookup: CDR1 SGHKS, CDR2 YYEKEE (reference sequence). Deletions cut 3 bases from V and 5 bases from J, with 20 bases between. In DNA form, the CDR3 reads TGTGCCAGCAGCTCCCTCCGGTCGGGGGGCAAGGAGACCCAGTACTTC. Amino acid sequence: CASSSLRSGGKETQYF.

The V call is TRBV29-1, the J call TRBJ1-1, with 9 bases identical to TRBD1. CDR1 and CDR2 from the germline V gene are SQVTM and ANQGSEA. The CDR3 contains 13 residues. Trimming took 3 bases from V and 10 from J; bases not matched to a gene: 9. The CDR3 DNA follows: TGCAGCGTTGAGGATACAGGGGGCAGTCGAGCTTTCTTT. Amino acids: CSVEDTGGSRAFF.

This clone was seen repeatedly, ten times or more. This chain uses TRBV2 with TRBJ1-2; unclear D gene. This CDR3 has 11 amino acids. Germline CDR1 SNHLY, CDR2 FYNNEI. V lost 6 bases and J 1 base, leaving 3 bases between the germline ends. CDR3 sequence reads: CASRLNYGYTF. The CDR3, as DNA: TGTGCCAGCAGACTTAACTATGGCTACACCTTC. The full variable domain, completed using reference TRBV2 and TRBJ1-2, is EPEVTQTPSHQVTQMGQEVILRCVPISNHLYFYWYRQILGQKVEFLVSFYNNEISEKSEIFDDQFSVERPDGSNFTLKIRSTKLEDSAMYFCASRLNYGYTFGSGTRLTVV.

With respect to this clone: A read error may account for a junction end that differs from germline. V is TRBV28 and J is TRBJ2-3; 7 bases align to TRBD1. The CDR3 length is 12 residues. In germline, CDR1 is MDHEN, CDR2 SYDVKM. The CDR3 sequence is CASSPGQARNHF. CDR3 nucleotides: TGTGCCAGCAGTCCCGGACAGGCACGGAATCATTTT.

The table lists this clone with a few counts. V is TRBV30 and J is TRBJ2-7; the match to TRBD1 covers 11 bases. The germline CDR1 and CDR2 sequences are GTSNPN and SVGIG (reference sequence). Losses at the gene ends were 3 bases for V and 7 bases for J; bases not matched to a gene: 8. The CDR3 contains 14 residues. The CDR3 protein is CAWSQGQGGNEQYF. CDR3 bases: TGTGCCTGGAGCCAGGGACAGGGGGGGAATGAGCAGTACTTC.

The CDR3 bases are TGTGCCAGAAGCCCCAGGGGGTCCTTAAGCCGGATTACCAAAAACATTCAGTACTTC. It encodes CARSPRGSLSRITKNIQYF. The gene calls are TRBV5-3 and TRBJ2-4; 7 bases align to TRBD1. TRBV5-3 is an ORF; its function is uncertain. The CDR3 has 19 residues. Trimming took 4 bases from V and 2 from J; bases not matched to a gene: 18.

The V and J genes are TRBV6-1 and TRBJ1-5; no definite D call. V lost 1 base and J 3 bases, leaving 10 bases between the germline ends. This CDR3 is built from 15 residues. Germline CDR1 MNHNS, CDR2 SASEGT. CDR3 in DNA: TGTGCCAGCAGTGAAGGGCAGACTGACAATCAGCCCCAGCATTTT. Protein sequence: CASSEGQTDNQPQHF.

The V call is TRBV27, the J call TRBJ1-5; perhaps TRBD1 as D (5 bases). Trimming took off 6 bases at V and 4 bases at J, with 19 bases between the two ends. This CDR3 contains 16 residues. Germline V gene lookup returns CDR1 MNHEY and CDR2 SMNVEV (reference sequence). The CDR3 region is CASSPTGLKGNQPQHF. CDR3 coding DNA: TGTGCCAGCAGCCCCACAGGCCTCAAAGGGAATCAGCCCCAGCATTTT.

The V call is TRBV7-2, the J call TRBJ2-3, with 13 bases fitting TRBD2. The CDR3 totals 17 residues. After removal of 4 bases from V and 4 bases from J, the junction contained 8 bases not matched to a gene. Per the germline V gene, CDR1 is SGHTA and CDR2 is FQGNSA. The CDR3 DNA reads as TGTGCCAGCAGCTCCCGGACTAGCGGGAGTAGCGCAGATACGCAGTATTTT. Translated, it gives CASSSRTSGSSADTQYF. The full variable domain, with the rest looked up from reference TRBV7-2 and TRBJ2-3, is GAGVSQSPSNKVTEKGKDVELRCDPISGHTALYWYRQSLGQGLEFLIYFQGNSAPDKSGLPSDRFSAERTGGSVSTLTIQRTQQEDSAVYLCASSSRTSGSSADTQYFGPGTRLTVL.

The rearrangement uses TRBV5-1 and TRBJ1-1; D is ambiguous. CDR1 and CDR2 (germline): SGHRS, YFSETQ. The CDR3 totals 11 residues. The V end was cut by 6 bases, the J end by 5 bases, with 8 bases between. Here the CDR3 reads CASMAGTEAFF. The CDR3 region has the DNA TGCGCCAGCATGGCGGGGACTGAAGCTTTCTTT. Variable domain in full (rest from reference TRBV5-1 and TRBJ1-1): KAGVTQTPRYLIKTRGQQVTLSCSPISGHRSVSWYQQTPGQGLQFLFEYFSETQRNKGNFPGRFSGRQFSNSRSEMNVSTLELGDSALYLCASMAGTEAFFGQGTRLTVV.

CDR3 in amino acids: CSVSQGISNQPQHF. The CDR3 DNA is TGCAGCGTGTCACAGGGAATTAGCAATCAGCCCCAGCATTTT. V usage is TRBV29-1 and J usage is TRBJ1-5, with D possibly TRBD1 on 6 matching bases. V lost 6 bases and J lost 0, with 12 bases in between. Looked up from germline, CDR1 is SQVTM and CDR2 is ANQGSEA. The CDR3 is 14 amino acids.

This sequence joins TRBV12-5 and TRBJ2-1; 10 nucleotides align to TRBD2. Germline V gene lookup returns CDR1 LGHNT and CDR2 FRNRAP. The CDR3 is 13 amino acids. J gave up 8 bases and V 6 bases, and 4 bases lay outside the gene matches. The CDR3 DNA reads TGTGCTAGTGGAAAGGGACTAGCGTATGAGCAGTTCTTC. It yields the protein CASGKGLAYEQFF.

The rearrangement links TRBV19 to TRBJ2-3, with 10 bases matching TRBD2. Germline CDR1 is LNHDA and CDR2 is SQIVND (reference sequence). The V gene end was trimmed by 9 bases and the J gene end by 2 bases; junction bases not matched to a gene: 11. The CDR3 sequence is 16 residues long. CDR3 protein: CASSSLAGGSTDTQYF. CDR3 in DNA: TGTGCCAGCTCGTCTTTAGCGGGAGGATCCACAGATACGCAGTATTTT. The full variable domain, its missing parts supplied by reference TRBV19 and TRBJ2-3, is DGGITQSPKYLFRKEGQNVTLSCEQNLNHDAMYWYRQDPGQGLRLIYYSQIVNDFQKGDIAEGYSVSREKKESFPLTVTSAQKNPTAFYLCASSSLAGGSTDTQYFGPGTRLTVL.

V is TRBV5-1 and J is TRBJ1-1; 7 bases match TRBD1. Germline V gene data show CDR1 as SGHRS and CDR2 as YFSETQ. The CDR3 runs 12 residues. J was trimmed by 6 bases and V by 7 bases; bases with no gene match: 6. The CDR3 sequence is CASGLDRAEAFF. DNA of the CDR3: TGCGCCAGCGGCCTAGACAGGGCTGAAGCTTTCTTT. Looking up the rest from reference TRBV5-1 and TRBJ1-1 gives the full variable domain: KAGVTQTPRYLIKTRGQQVTLSCSPISGHRSVSWYQQTPGQGLQFLFEYFSETQRNKGNFPGRFSGRQFSNSRSEMNVSTLELGDSALYLCASGLDRAEAFFGQGTRLTVV.

The gene calls are TRBV5-4 and TRBJ2-1; TRBD1 agrees at 12 bases. Germline CDR1 and CDR2: SGHNT and YYREEE (reference sequence). The V segment lost 5 bases and the J segment 8 bases; nucleotides outside the gene matches: 8. The CDR3 runs to 15 residues. The DNA of the CDR3 is TGTGCCAGCAGTCCCGGGACAGGGGGCTCGGATGAGCAGTTCTTC. Translating gives CASSPGTGGSDEQFF.

V gene TRBV28 combines with J gene TRBJ2-6; D is perhaps TRBD1 (6 bases). Germline values: CDR1 MDHEN, CDR2 SYDVKM. This CDR3 is built from 15 residues. Trimming removed 1 base from V and 2 bases from J, with 6 bases in between. DNA of the CDR3: TGTGCCAGCAGTTTATCAGGGGCTGGGGCCAACGTCCTGACTTTC. This sequence encodes CASSLSGAGANVLTF. The full variable domain, with the rest looked up from reference TRBV28 and TRBJ2-6, is DVKVTQSSRYLVKRTGEKVFLECVQDMDHENMFWYRQDPGLGLRLIYFSYDVKMKEKGDIPEGYSVSREKKERFSLILESASTNQTSMYLCASSLSGAGANVLTFGAGSRLTVL.

Ten or more counts support this clone. V and J are TRBV28 and TRBJ1-1, with D possibly TRBD1 on 5 matching bases. This CDR3 spans 16 amino acids. V shed 3 bases and J shed 1 base, with 15 bases lying between them. Germline loops: CDR1 MDHEN, CDR2 SYDVKM. CDR3: CASSFLAWGPNTEAFF. For the CDR3, the DNA is TGTGCCAGCAGTTTCTTGGCATGGGGCCCGAACACTGAAGCTTTCTTT.

The chain has TRBV30 and TRBJ2-2, with 7 bases identical to TRBD1. V was clipped by 5 bases and J by 5 bases; unmatched bases: 5. CDR3 length: 13 residues. Germline values: CDR1 GTSNPN, CDR2 SVGIG (reference sequence). CDR3: CAWDIRGTGELFF. In DNA form, the CDR3 reads TGTGCCTGGGACATCAGGGGGACCGGGGAGCTGTTTTTT.

This clone showed up just a few times. The V call is TRBV5-1, the J call TRBJ1-5; 7 bases agree with TRBD1. Losses at the gene ends were 7 bases for V and 0 bases for J; bases not matched to a gene: 7. The CDR3 loop spans 15 amino acids. CDR1 is SGHRS, CDR2 YFSETQ, per germline. The CDR3 DNA follows: TGCGCCAGCGAGGGGACAGAATATAGCAATCAGCCCCAGCATTTT. Its protein product is CASEGTEYSNQPQHF.

This clone is a singleton in its sample. The rearrangement links TRBV7-2 to TRBJ2-1, with D perhaps TRBD2 (6 bases). The CDR3 is 18 residues long. Germline assignment: CDR1 SGHTA and CDR2 FQGNSA. Between the trimmed V and J ends, which lost 0 bases and 9 bases, there was a span of 24 bases. The CDR3 DNA is TGTGCCAGCAGCTTAGCTTCAAATAGCGGCTCCCGGACCAGTGAGCAGTTCTTC. Amino acids: CASSLASNSGSRTSEQFF.

V and J are TRBV7-2 and TRBJ1-5, with D hard to call. This CDR3 is 14 amino acids long. The germline V and J ends were trimmed by 1 base and 0 bases, with 4 bases remaining between them. Germline lookup yields CDR1 SGHTA and CDR2 FQGNSA. The CDR3 sequence is CASSLVDSNQPQHF. DNA of the CDR3: TGTGCCAGCAGCTTAGTAGATAGCAATCAGCCCCAGCATTTT.

CDR3 in DNA: TGTGCCAGCAGCTTAGCCCCTCAGGGCGCCTACGAGCAGTACTTC. It codes for CASSLAPQGAYEQYF. The rearrangement joins TRBV7-2 to TRBJ2-7; a weak D match, TRBD1 (5 bases). V was trimmed by 0 bases and J by 2 bases, leaving 11 bases between them. This CDR3 is 15 amino acids long. CDR1 is SGHTA and CDR2 is FQGNSA in the germline V gene.

The CDR3 DNA reads TGTGCCAGTAGTATGATGCGGAGCTCTGGAAACACCATATATTTT. Amino acid sequence: CASSMMRSSGNTIYF. J is TRBJ1-3 and V is TRBV19; D remains ambiguous. CDR3 length: 15 amino acids. Germline loops: CDR1 LNHDA, CDR2 SQIVND (reference sequence). Trimming pared 3 bases from V and 0 bases from J, leaving 9 bases between. Filled out from reference TRBV19 and TRBJ1-3, the complete variable domain reads DGGITQSPKYLFRKEGQNVTLSCEQNLNHDAMYWYRQDPGQGLRLIYYSQIVNDFQKGDIAEGYSVSREKKESFPLTVTSAQKNPTAFYLCASSMMRSSGNTIYFGEGSWLTVV.

The chain's CDR3 is CASSPGRQNTEAFF. For the CDR3, the DNA is TGTGCCAGCAGCCCAGGCCGGCAGAACACTGAAGCTTTCTTT. The V gene is TRBV7-2, the J gene TRBJ1-1, with unresolved D. V shed 5 bases and J shed 1 base, with 11 bases lying between them. From germline, CDR1 is SGHTA and CDR2 FQGNSA. The CDR3 sequence is 14 residues long.

This clone was seen a few times. The chain couples TRBV29-1 to TRBJ2-3; 8 bases fit TRBD2. The V gene's germline CDR1 is SQVTM and CDR2 ANQGSEA. The CDR3 totals 20 residues. Unmatched junction bases numbered 23, after V lost 6 bases and J lost 0 bases. This CDR3 is CSVRTVRRGENRHSTDTQYF. DNA for the CDR3: TGCAGCGTCAGAACAGTGCGGCGGGGGGAAAACCGGCATAGCACAGATACGCAGTATTTT.

The V call is TRBV28, the J call TRBJ2-7; the D gene is possibly TRBD1 (6 bases). Trimming stripped 2 bases from V and 4 bases from J, with 21 bases between. The length of the CDR3 is 17 residues. The V gene's germline CDR1 is MDHEN and CDR2 SYDVKM. In nucleotides, the CDR3 is TGTGCCAGCAGTTTAAACCCAGGACAGAGCCACTATTACGAGCAGTACTTC. This sequence encodes CASSLNPGQSHYYEQYF.

This rearrangement joins TRBV11-2 to TRBJ2-7; 7 bases align to TRBD1. Germline CDR1 reads SGHAT; CDR2 reads FQNNGV. J gave up 2 bases and V 3 bases, and 4 bases lay outside the gene matches. There are 14 residues in the CDR3. In nucleotides, the CDR3 is TGTGCCAGCAGCTTGGGACAGCATACCTACGAGCAGTACTTC. This gives the protein CASSLGQHTYEQYF.